This TCR beta chain was captured by sequencing in a study of OX40 agonist ivuxolimab in advanced cancers. The table came from immunoSEQ multiplex PCR; TCRdb's copy has only in-frame clones and leaves some out. The data show roughly 30,000 clones, roughly 80% seen once. The CDR3 loop spans 16 amino acids. V lost 0 bases to trimming and J lost 0 bases, with 8 bases between them. Germline lookup yields CDR1 SGHVS and CDR2 FNYEAQ. Sequenced here: CD4+ or CD8+ T cells sorted from blood, sampled in a trial of the OX40 agonist ivuxolimab. This chain connects TRBV7-6 to TRBJ2-2; D unclear. The TCR was taken from an adult with an advanced solid tumor such as melanoma, head and neck, liver or kidney cancer. The CDR3 here is CASSLAGSPNTGELFF. In nucleotides, the CDR3 is TGTGCCAGCAGCTTAGCCGGCAGCCCGAACACCGGGGAGCTGTTTTTT. The full variable domain, in which reference TRBV7-6 and TRBJ2-2 provide the parts outside the CDR3, is GAGVSQSPRYKVTKRGQDVALRCDPISGHVSLYWYRQALGQGPEFLTYFNYEAQQDKSGLPNDRFSAERPEGSISTLTIQRTEQRDSAMYRCASSLAGSPNTGELFFGEGSRLTVL.